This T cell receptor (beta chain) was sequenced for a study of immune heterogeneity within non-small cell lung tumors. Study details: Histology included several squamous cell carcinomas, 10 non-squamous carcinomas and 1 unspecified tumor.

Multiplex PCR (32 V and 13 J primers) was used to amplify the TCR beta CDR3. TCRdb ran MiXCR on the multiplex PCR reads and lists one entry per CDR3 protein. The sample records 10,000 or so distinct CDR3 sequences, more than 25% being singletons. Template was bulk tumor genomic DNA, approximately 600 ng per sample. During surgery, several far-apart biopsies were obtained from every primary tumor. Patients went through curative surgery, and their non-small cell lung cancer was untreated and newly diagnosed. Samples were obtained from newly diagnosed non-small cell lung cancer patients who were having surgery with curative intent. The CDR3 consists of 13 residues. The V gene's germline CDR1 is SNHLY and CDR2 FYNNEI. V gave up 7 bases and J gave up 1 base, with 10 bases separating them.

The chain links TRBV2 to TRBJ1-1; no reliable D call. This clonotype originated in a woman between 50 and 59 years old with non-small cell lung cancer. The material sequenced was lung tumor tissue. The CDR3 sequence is CASIWSQNTEAFF. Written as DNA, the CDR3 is TGTGCCAGCATTTGGAGCCAGAACACTGAAGCTTTCTTT.